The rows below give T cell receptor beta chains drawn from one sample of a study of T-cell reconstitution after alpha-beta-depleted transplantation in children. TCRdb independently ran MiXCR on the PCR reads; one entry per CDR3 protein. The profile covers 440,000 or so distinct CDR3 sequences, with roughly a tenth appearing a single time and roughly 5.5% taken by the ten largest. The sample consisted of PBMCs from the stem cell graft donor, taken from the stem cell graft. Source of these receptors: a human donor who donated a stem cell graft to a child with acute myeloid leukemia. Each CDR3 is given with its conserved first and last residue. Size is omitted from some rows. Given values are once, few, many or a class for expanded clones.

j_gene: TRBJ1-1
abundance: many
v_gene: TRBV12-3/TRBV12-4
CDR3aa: CASKKTGSDTEAFF

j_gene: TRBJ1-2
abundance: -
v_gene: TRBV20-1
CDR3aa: CSAIDRDSGYTF

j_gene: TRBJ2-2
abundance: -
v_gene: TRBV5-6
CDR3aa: CAMSPGRDSNTGELFF

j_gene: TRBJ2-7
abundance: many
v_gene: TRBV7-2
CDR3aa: CASSLATSGGSYEQYF

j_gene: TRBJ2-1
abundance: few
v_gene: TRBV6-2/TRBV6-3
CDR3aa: CASSYSLGPLDNEQFF

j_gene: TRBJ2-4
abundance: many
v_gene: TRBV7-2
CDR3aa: CASSPTVLGEDIQYF

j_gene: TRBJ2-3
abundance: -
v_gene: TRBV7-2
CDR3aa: CASSLGQGVDTQYF

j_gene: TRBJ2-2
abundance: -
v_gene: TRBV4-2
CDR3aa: CASSRLSGVKNTGELFF

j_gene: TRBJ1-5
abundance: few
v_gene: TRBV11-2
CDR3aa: CASSLGAAGQPQHF

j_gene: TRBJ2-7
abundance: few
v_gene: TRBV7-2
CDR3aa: CASSLDSWGSPYEQYF

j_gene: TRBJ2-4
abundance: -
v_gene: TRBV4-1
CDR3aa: CASSQGRIIAKNSQYF

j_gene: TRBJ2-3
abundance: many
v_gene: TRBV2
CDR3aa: CAIDDRELSTDTQYF

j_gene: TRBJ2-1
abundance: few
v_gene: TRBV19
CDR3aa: CASSIVGTGGHEQFF

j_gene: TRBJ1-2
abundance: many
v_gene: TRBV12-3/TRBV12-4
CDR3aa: CASLTGNYGYTF

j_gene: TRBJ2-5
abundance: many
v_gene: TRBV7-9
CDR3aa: CASSLLSSNQETQYF

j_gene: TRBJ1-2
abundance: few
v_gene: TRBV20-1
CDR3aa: CSAPPGGPGYGYTF

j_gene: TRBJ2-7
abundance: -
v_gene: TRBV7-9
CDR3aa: CASSDPDGSYEQYF

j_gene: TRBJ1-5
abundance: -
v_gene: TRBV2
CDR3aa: CASSGQGRSNQPQHF

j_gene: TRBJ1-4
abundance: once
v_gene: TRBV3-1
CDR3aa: CATCQDQGASGNEKLFF

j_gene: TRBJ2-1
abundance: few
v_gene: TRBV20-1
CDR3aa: CSAMPPTGVNADEQFF

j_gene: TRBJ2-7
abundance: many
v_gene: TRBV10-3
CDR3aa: CAISERGTYEQYF

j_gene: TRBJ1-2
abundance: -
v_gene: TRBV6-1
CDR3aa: CASSERGAGYTF

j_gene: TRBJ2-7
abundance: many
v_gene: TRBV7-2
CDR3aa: CASSLVLAGTYEQYF

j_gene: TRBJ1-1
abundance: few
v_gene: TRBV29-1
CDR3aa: CSGAPTGGISEAFF

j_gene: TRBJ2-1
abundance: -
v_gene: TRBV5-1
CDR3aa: CASSLTGRNYNEQFF

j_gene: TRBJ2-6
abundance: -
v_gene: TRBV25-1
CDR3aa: CASSALTGEAGANVLTF